The entry that follows covers one TCR beta chain sequence. This clonotype has at least ten counts. No antigen is known for it. No qualities accompany the bases; no much larger clone lies one base away. The TCR beta CDR3 regions were amplified from the RNA transcripts. The TCR CDR3 was subjected to a first round of RT-PCR using the HTBI primer set and the Qiagen OneStep RT-PCR kit. Libraries were constructed in a second round of multiplex PCR, after which size selection and purification were carried out. Paired-end sequencing of the libraries was performed with 100 bp reads on an Illumina HiSeq2000. Concerning the study's data processing: Raw data were processed with SOAPnuke, discarding reads with adapters, uncalled bases, mean Phred below 15, or no exact constant-primer or identifier match. High-quality paired reads were merged using COPE v1.2.5, and each unique nucleotide sequence was defined as a clonotype. MiTCR v1.1 was used to align clonotypes to the IMGT TRBV, TRBD and TRBJ reference segments. Only V-J combinations with frequency above 0.0001, covering 98% to 99.2% of repertoires, were analysed. The TCS score was defined as the ratio of F50 (clonal expansion) to E x V (chaos), calculated using BLOSUM62-based TCRdist between CDR3 peptides within each V-J. Welch's t-statistics and random forest reduced roughly 530 V-J features to roughly 13, which were used in a naive Bayes classifier (R e1071). The raw public data were reprocessed by TCRdb itself: fastp quality trimming at Q25, MiXCR clonotype calling, in-frame beta chains only. All rows with the same CDR3 protein become a single entry with the most common DNA and genes. None of the V and J calls come from the authors' own analysis; TCRdb made them. For this sample the table gives about 340,000 distinct CDR3 sequences, of which roughly a fifth were detected only once. About 50% of the sample is held by the ten biggest clonotypes.

The sample comes from a study of T cells in Graves' hyperthyroidism and ophthalmopathy (dated by TCRdb to about 2019). Turning to the overall study: Peripheral blood samples were taken at the time of initial diagnosis, prior to any treatment. TCR V-J signatures able to tell the groups apart were searched for in a discovery cohort of 100 patients, of whom 43 had Graves' ophthalmopathy and roughly 59 had stable Graves' hyperthyroidism. Whether ophthalmopathy could be predicted prospectively was tested in an independent validation cohort made up of 18 hyperthyroidism patients plus 17 patients who later progressed to ophthalmopathy. The roughly 100 discovery patients were randomly divided into training and test sets at a 7:3 ratio. The study also compared thyroid tissue and blood T-cell repertoires from more than 5 Graves' hyperthyroidism patients. After sampling, hyperthyroidism patients received methimazole starting at 30 mg daily, and ophthalmopathy patients received high-dose intravenous methylprednisolone. The paper reports TCR Vbeta CDR3 sequencing of more than 120 peripheral blood samples: some 41 ophthalmopathy, fewer than 80 hyperthyroidism and around 17 progressor patients. Results and caveats for the whole study, not just this receptor: During validation, the model predicted progression to ophthalmopathy a median of approximately 6.5 months ahead of onset, with around 70% sensitivity and less than 85% specificity. A 13 V-J signature model separated ophthalmopathy from stable hyperthyroidism, with approximately 87% sensitivity and 81.08% specificity in cross-validation and 80%/75% in testing. Blood samples also contained most of the expanded thyroid clonotypes (frequency above 0.001), which suggests that blood repertoires may reflect thyroid immune responses. Sample size was not statistically predetermined, and blinding of investigators to group allocation was not performed.

Graves' hyperthyroidism was defined as stable when no progression to ophthalmopathy occurred over 18 months of follow-up. Hyperthyroidism patients were newly diagnosed, had a disease duration of under 2 months, and were aged 18 to 65 years. Exclusion was applied to patients with uncontrolled infections, other autoimmune diseases, pregnancy or lactation. Diagnoses were established on the basis of clinical symptoms, serum thyroxine and TRAb, thyroid ultrasound, and orbital computed tomography. PBMCs were separated from roughly 10 ml of fresh peripheral blood using Ficoll-Paque density gradient centrifugation. Total RNA was extracted with Trizol reagent, and quality was checked on an Agilent 2100 Bioanalyzer. V is pruned by 1 base and J by 3 bases, leaving 5 bases of the junction without a gene match. The CDR3 goes from the cysteine to the phenylalanine over 16 residues. Just the 48-base CDR3 DNA is kept, in frame starting at base 1. The germline V gene sets CDR1 to MDHEN and CDR2 to SYDVKM.

Recombination linked TRBV28 to TRBJ2-7; 11 central nucleotides agree with TRBD1. The sequence was collected from a woman aged 50 to 60 with Graves' hyperthyroidism. The sequenced sample consisted of blood. The CDR3 is CASSLSGQGALYEQYF. The nucleotides read TGTGCCAGCAGTTTATCCGGACAGGGGGCACTCTACGAGCAGTACTTC.